The 2 T cell receptor beta chains given below trace back to one sample, sequenced in a study of T cells in Graves' hyperthyroidism and ophthalmopathy. Regions amplified from RNA transcripts were the TCR beta CDR3 regions. A first-round RT-PCR of the TCR CDR3 used the HTBI primer set. A single record per CDR3 protein comes from TCRdb applying MiXCR to the multiplex PCR reads. The table shows 270,000 or so distinct CDR3 sequences, with roughly 15% occurring only once. Sequenced sample: blood. These receptor sequences come from a woman aged 50 to 65 with Graves' hyperthyroidism that later progressed to Graves' ophthalmopathy.

This clonotype was found many times. The J gene is TRBJ2-7, the V gene TRBV6-5; 11 bases are shared with TRBD2. The CDR3 runs to 14 residues. The germline gives CDR1 MNHEY, CDR2 SVGAGI. V dropped 3 bases and J dropped 5; count of bases not matched to a gene: 3. The CDR3 DNA sequence: TGTGCCAGCAGTTATACTAGCGGGAGCCACGAGCAGTACTTC. Protein: CASSYTSGSHEQYF.

The J gene is TRBJ1-2, the V gene TRBV4-1, with a weak D call TRBD1 (6 bases). This CDR3 has 14 amino acids. Germline assignment: CDR1 MGHRA and CDR2 YSYEKL. The V end was cut by 4 bases, the J end by 10 bases, with 19 bases between. Written as DNA, the CDR3 is TGCGCCAGCAGCCCCCACAGGGAGCTGAGGGTCTACACCTTC. This sequence encodes CASSPHRELRVYTF.